One and the same sample provided the 15 T cell receptor beta chains below, sequenced in a study of blood T cell repertoires in COVID-19. Clones were sequenced by immunoSEQ multiplex PCR, and TCRdb holds only the in-frame ones, with some missing. The sample contains about 210,000 clones, 85% to 90% of which appear only once. What was sequenced was peripheral blood. These receptors originate from a woman aged 70 to 79 with acute or convalescent COVID-19.

The chain carries TRBV2 and TRBJ1-1; D not resolved. This CDR3 is built from 14 residues. Trimming left V 4 bases short and J 0 bases short, with 9 bases between. Germline CDR1 and CDR2: SNHLY and FYNNEI. In nucleotides, the CDR3 is TGTGCCAGCAGTGGCGCATTAATGAACACTGAAGCTTTCTTT. It specifies CASSGALMNTEAFF.

The chain uses TRBV15 and TRBJ1-4; no firm D call. The length of the CDR3 is 13 residues. V was shortened by 5 bases and J by 11 bases, with 15 bases between the two germline ends. Germline CDR1 is LNHNV and CDR2 is YYDKDF (reference sequence). The CDR3 protein is CATSAGESRKLFF. The CDR3 DNA reads as TGTGCCACCAGCGCCGGGGAGTCGAGGAAACTGTTTTTT.

The rearrangement links TRBV18 to TRBJ1-1, with D unresolved. Per germline, CDR1 KGHSH and CDR2 LQKENI. CDR3 length: 13 amino acids. Deletions cut 4 bases from V and 3 bases from J, with 9 bases between. The CDR3 loop reads CASSRELDTEAFF. CDR3 sequence (DNA): TGTGCCAGCTCACGAGAGTTGGACACTGAAGCTTTCTTT.

This chain joins TRBV12-3 or TRBV12-4 and TRBJ1-6; the match to TRBD1 covers 10 bases. V shed 6 bases and J 7 bases; nucleotides not matched to a gene: 0. CDR3 length: 13 residues. CDR3 coding DNA: TGTGCCAGCAGGGGACAGGGGAATTCACCCCTCCACTTT. This encodes CASRGQGNSPLHF.

The CDR3 here is CSVQLGYEQFF. The CDR3 region has the DNA TGCAGCGTCCAACTAGGCTATGAGCAGTTCTTC. The V gene is TRBV29-1, the J gene TRBJ2-1; tentative D call: TRBD2 (5 bases). Per the germline V gene, CDR1 is SQVTM and CDR2 is ANQGSEA. The CDR3 is 11 amino acids. V gave up 6 bases and J gave up 8 bases, with 11 bases separating them.

In its sample, this clone was seen once. This sequence joins TRBV20-1 and TRBJ2-7; D remains ambiguous. Germline CDR1 and CDR2: DFQATT and SNEGSKA (reference sequence). The CDR3 is made up of 11 amino acids. V dropped 6 bases and J dropped 4 bases, with 10 bases sitting between them. CDR3 sequence (DNA): TGCAGTGCCCTAGATGCGTACGAGCAGTACTTC. This gives the protein CSALDAYEQYF.

V gene TRBV18 combines with J gene TRBJ1-5; TRBD1 agrees at 7 bases. The CDR3 has 15 residues. Germline-derived CDR1 and CDR2 are KGHSH and LQKENI. The junction had 10 bases not matched to a gene; V was cut back by 6 bases and J by 5 bases. For the CDR3, the DNA is TGTGCCAGCTCCCCCGGGACAGAAAGTTATCAGCCCCAGCATTTT. Its translation: CASSPGTESYQPQHF.

The rearrangement links TRBV10-2 to TRBJ2-2; 12 bases are a match to TRBD2. CDR3 length: 15 residues. Germline CDR1 and CDR2: WSHSY and SAAADI. The V gene end was trimmed by 7 bases and the J gene end by 5 bases; junction bases not matched to a gene: 5. The chain's CDR3 is CASNGLAGRTGELFF. The CDR3 DNA sequence: TGCGCCAGCAACGGACTAGCGGGACGAACCGGGGAGCTGTTTTTT.

V and J are TRBV28 and TRBJ1-2; D is possibly TRBD1 (5 bases). V was cut by 3 bases and J by 7 bases, with 15 bases left in between. Germline V gives CDR1 MDHEN, CDR2 SYDVKM. This CDR3 spans 14 amino acids. CDR3: CASSFKPGWGGYTF. DNA for the CDR3: TGTGCCAGCAGTTTTAAACCAGGGTGGGGTGGCTACACCTTC.

The table lists this clone with a few counts. The chain joins TRBV12-3 or TRBV12-4 to TRBJ1-6; possibly TRBD1 for D (5 bases). This CDR3 region has 11 residues. V was clipped by 6 bases and J by 14 bases, with 11 bases between them. The CDR3 DNA reads as TGTGCCAGCAGCTGGGGGGGGGCCCTCCACTTT. This encodes CASSWGGALHF.

This rearrangement joins TRBV24-1 to TRBJ2-7, with 8 bases lining up with TRBD2. V lost 4 bases to trimming and J lost 4 bases; unmatched junction nucleotides: 11. Germline CDR1 and CDR2: KGHDR and SFDVKD. The CDR3 is made up of 16 amino acids. CDR3 in amino acids: CATSESASGSYYEQYF. The CDR3 DNA sequence: TGTGCCACCAGTGAAAGCGCTAGCGGGTCGTATTACGAGCAGTACTTC.

This chain joins TRBV10-3 and TRBJ1-1; tentative D call: TRBD1 (5 bases). CDR1 is ENHRY, CDR2 SYGVKD, per germline. The CDR3 loop spans 15 amino acids. V gave up 0 bases and J gave up 5 bases, with 13 bases separating them. The CDR3 coding sequence is TGTGCCATCAGTGAGTCCGCAGGGAGGGTAACTGAAGCTTTCTTT. Encoded protein: CAISESAGRVTEAFF.

The chain uses TRBV5-4 and TRBJ2-3; D is possibly TRBD2 (6 bases). Germline values: CDR1 SGHNT, CDR2 YYREEE (reference sequence). The CDR3 spans 14 residues. Trimming took off 7 bases at V and 2 bases at J, with 14 bases between the two ends. DNA for the CDR3: TGTGCCAGCGGTCGGGAGTTCGCCACAGATACGCAGTATTTT. It translates to CASGREFATDTQYF.

J is TRBJ2-7 and V is TRBV18; D might be TRBD2 (5 bases). The germline V gene has CDR1 KGHSH and CDR2 LQKENI. There are 13 residues in the CDR3. Trimming left V 3 bases short and J 5 bases short, with 11 bases between. DNA for the CDR3: TGTGCCAGCTCACCGCGGGTTCCGGACGAGCAGTACTTC. Translated: CASSPRVPDEQYF.

This clone has just one count. The rearrangement uses TRBV18 and TRBJ1-1; D is uncertain. The CDR3 has 15 amino acids. With 6 bases removed from V and 0 bases from J, the gap between germline ends came to 14 bases. Germline CDR1 and CDR2: KGHSH and LQKENI. For the CDR3, the DNA is TGTGCCAGCTCCCCCTGGGAGGGAATGAACACTGAAGCTTTCTTT. It translates to CASSPWEGMNTEAFF.